This T cell receptor beta chain was identified in a study of control samples from healthy donors and cancer patients (dated by TCRdb to 2020 to 2021). This clone was seen a single time. It lacks a known antigen. No much larger clone is present one base from it, and per-base qualities are unavailable. For CDR1 and CDR2, the germline V gene (reference sequence) lists SGHKS and YYEKEE. The junction carries 15 bases between V and J, which are trimmed by 3 bases and 8 bases respectively. From the cysteine through the phenylalanine, the CDR3 covers 13 amino acids. This entry keeps only the CDR3 DNA: 39 bases, framed from base 1. The library was obtained by the immunoSEQ multiplex PCR assay. TCRdb holds this immuneACCESS table with in-frame rearrangements only. Some clones are missing; in checked studies, unresolved V genes explain under half, and the rest has no known cause. The sample table contains approximately 160,000 clones; only one count was recorded for about nine tenths of them. Roughly 2.1% of the sample comes from the top ten.

The sequenced material came from blood. This chain is built from TRBV5-5 and TRBJ2-7, and the D gene may be TRBD1, 6 bases matching. The receptor comes from a woman aged 40 to 50 in good health. Read as DNA, the sequence is TGTGCCAGCAGCTGGGTGGGGGCGGCACAGCAGTACTTC. Its translation is CASSWVGAAQQYF.